This entry concerns a single TCR beta chain. In this sample, this clone turned up a few times. Its cognate antigen has yet to be identified. No base qualities exist here, and no much larger clone lies one base off it. For this chain, trimming is 2 bases at the V end and 6 bases at the J end, and the number of junction bases without a gene match is 2. The CDR3 runs 13 amino acids, cysteine and phenylalanine included. Kept here is only the CDR3 DNA, which spans 39 bases and is read in frame from base 1. The CDR1 and CDR2 encoded by the germline V gene (reference sequence) are SEHNR and FQNEAQ. Library preparation used the immunoSEQ multiplex PCR assay. T cell repertoires were profiled with deep sequencing of rearranged TCR beta loci together with multiparametric flow cytometry. The table comes from immuneACCESS by way of TCRdb, which keeps in-frame sequences with V and J called. Part of the clones is missing from these tables; in studies checked, under half for an unresolved V gene and the rest for unknown reasons. This sample holds about 16,000 clones; roughly nine tenths were observed only once. Of the sample, 55% to 70% falls within the top ten clones.

This sample was taken from a study of lymphopenia after photon versus proton radiotherapy (dated by TCRdb to between 2018 and 2021). Some background on the complete study: In patients with gastrointestinal tumors who developed high-grade lymphopenia, the study compared the immunological effects of photon radiation therapy with those of proton radiation therapy. The cohort comprised approximately 21 patients with gastrointestinal tumors who received either photon or proton therapy and then developed lymphopenia. The study was designed to characterize how the impact on the immune system differs between the two radiation modalities.

Findings and caveats that apply to the study as a whole: After the lymphocyte count nadir, oligoclonal expansion, especially of CD8+ Temra cells, was observed in photon-treated repertoires, and the drop in diversity was driven by this expansion. Proton-treated patients stayed relatively stable during treatment, while photon-treated patients lost naive T cells and TCR diversity and gained effector/memory populations. The survival association was assessed only in patients who died, and the authors presented better survival with proton therapy as a possibility rather than a demonstrated result. Across the cohort, among patients who died, a greater drop in TCR diversity after the nadir was inversely correlated with overall survival time.

The input for sequencing was peripheral blood, taken from a patient treated with proton-based radiotherapy. Rearrangement joined TRBV7-9 to TRBJ1-2, and TRBD1 matches 8 of the central bases. The clonotype comes from a woman in her sixties with cholangiocarcinoma. Some clones in this sample may be carry-over from other donors' samples. The DNA sequence follows: TGTGCCAGCAGCTTACAGGGGGCGGATGGCTACACCTTC. This encodes CASSLQGADGYTF. Full variable domain (CDR3 extended with the reference TRBV7-9 and TRBJ1-2 proteins): DTGVSQNPRHKITKRGQNVTFRCDPISEHNRLYWYRQTLGQGPEFLTYFQNEAQLEKSRLLSDRFSAERPKGSFSTLEIQRTEQGDSAMYLCASSLQGADGYTFGSGTRLTVV.